Below, 5 T cell receptor beta chains from the same sample are listed, as sequenced in a study of OX40 agonist ivuxolimab in advanced cancers. The library was made by the immunoSEQ multiplex PCR assay. TCRdb took over this immuneACCESS table, retaining in-frame rearrangements with V and J assigned. Such tables are incomplete; in checked studies, under half of the missing clones stem from an unresolved V gene, and the remainder is unexplained. The sample table records 60,000 to 65,000 clones; 75% to 95% of these occur just once. Roughly 0.45% of the sample rests with the top ten. This material consisted of CD4+ or CD8+ T cells sorted from blood, taken in a trial of the OX40 agonist ivuxolimab. All receptors derive from an adult with an advanced solid tumor such as melanoma, head and neck, liver or kidney cancer.

J is TRBJ2-5 and V is TRBV11-3, with D perhaps matching TRBD2 (6 bases). The DNA end is a closer match to TRBJ2-7, so the J assignment may be wrong. The CDR3 runs to 15 residues. Germline-derived CDR1 and CDR2 are SGHNT and YENEEA. The CDR3 protein is CASSRLAALTYEQYF. CDR3 nucleotides: TGTGCCAGCAGCCGTTTAGCGGCCTTGACCTACGAGCAGTACTTC.

The J gene is TRBJ2-1, the V gene TRBV15; no definite D call. The CDR3 length is 12 residues. The V gene's germline CDR1 is LNHNV and CDR2 YYDKDF (reference sequence). With 0 bases removed from V and 7 bases from J, the gap between germline ends came to 4 bases. The CDR3 spells CATSRDGNEQFF. The CDR3 DNA reads TGTGCCACCAGCAGAGACGGGAATGAGCAGTTCTTC.

The rearrangement uses TRBV9 and TRBJ2-1; D uncertain. The V end lost 2 bases, the J end lost 0 bases, and 3 bases lay between the germline ends. The germline gives CDR1 SGDLS, CDR2 YYNGEE. The length of the CDR3 is 13 residues. DNA of the CDR3: TGTGCCAGCAGCGTGATCTCCTACAATGAGCAGTTCTTC. As protein: CASSVISYNEQFF. Together with reference TRBV9 and TRBJ2-1, the CDR3 gives the full variable domain: DSGVTQTPKHLITATGQRVTLRCSPRSGDLSVYWYQQSLDQGLQFLIQYYNGEERAKGNILERFSAQQFPDLHSELNLSSLELGDSALYFCASSVISYNEQFFGPGTRLTVL.

The CDR3 is CASTEGGDSTDTQYF. The CDR3 nucleotides are TGCGCCAGCACCGAAGGGGGCGATAGCACAGATACGCAGTATTTT. The chain has TRBV5-1 and TRBJ2-3; the match to TRBD1 covers 7 bases. The CDR3 runs 15 residues. Germline V gene data show CDR1 as SGHRS and CDR2 as YFSETQ. V was pared by 6 bases and J by 0 bases, with 7 bases of the junction left unmatched.

This clone has just one count. This rearrangement joins TRBV6-5 to TRBJ2-5; 8 bases line up with TRBD2. CDR3 length: 15 amino acids. Germline trimming cut 2 bases from V and 2 bases from J; bases unmatched to any gene: 4. Germline lookup yields CDR1 MNHEY and CDR2 SVGAGI. The CDR3 sequence is CASSYGGGHQETQYF. CDR3 in DNA: TGTGCCAGCAGTTACGGCGGGGGGCATCAAGAGACCCAGTACTTC.